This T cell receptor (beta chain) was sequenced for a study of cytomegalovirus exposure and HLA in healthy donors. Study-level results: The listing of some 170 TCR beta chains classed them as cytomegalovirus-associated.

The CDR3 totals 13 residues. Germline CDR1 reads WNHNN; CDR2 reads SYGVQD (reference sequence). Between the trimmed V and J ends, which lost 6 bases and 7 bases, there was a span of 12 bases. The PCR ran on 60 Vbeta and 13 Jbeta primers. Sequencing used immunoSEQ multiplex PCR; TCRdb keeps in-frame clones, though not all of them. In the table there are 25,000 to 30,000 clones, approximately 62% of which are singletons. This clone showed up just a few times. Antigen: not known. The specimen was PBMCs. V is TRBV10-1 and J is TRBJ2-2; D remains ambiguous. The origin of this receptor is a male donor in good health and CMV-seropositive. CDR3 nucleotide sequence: TGCGCCAGCAGCACTACCCTACGCGGGGAGCTGTTTTTT. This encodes CASSTTLRGELFF.